The following is a TCR beta chain sequence with its context. The data stem from a study of beta chain features in type 1 diabetes. CDR1 is SGHTA, CDR2 FQGTGA, per germline. V lost 2 bases, J lost 2 bases, and 5 bases stayed unmatched. This CDR3 comprises 17 residues. Expressed TCRB transcripts were sequenced because the isolated RNA had all been reverse transcribed beforehand. Assay used: immunoSEQ multiplex PCR; TCRdb lists only in-frame clones, some missing. The table shows approximately 400,000 clones, with more than 12% occurring only once. The sequencing input was naive CD4+ T cells from blood. This sequence originates from a young woman in good health. The V and J genes are TRBV7-3 and TRBJ2-3, with 12 bases lining up with TRBD2. The CDR3 DNA is TGTGCCAGCAGCTTAGACTGGACTAGCGGGGTCACAGATACGCAGTATTTT. It is translated as CASSLDWTSGVTDTQYF.